This T cell receptor beta chain was identified during a study of cytomegalovirus exposure and HLA in healthy donors. Nominal health characterized the donors when sampled, though unrecorded immune exposures were likely. The PCR employed 60 Vbeta primers together with 13 Jbeta primers. The assay was immunoSEQ multiplex PCR, and TCRdb's table has in-frame clones only and misses some. The table records approximately 100,000 clones, around 80% of them present only once. The CDR3 is 17 amino acids. The germline V gene has CDR1 SGHDT and CDR2 YYEEEE. V shed 1 base and J 0 bases; nucleotides not matched to a gene: 6.

The source is a male donor in good health and CMV-seropositive. V and J are TRBV5-6 and TRBJ2-5; 10 nucleotides line up with TRBD2. The source material was PBMCs. The CDR3: CASSLTSGEPNQETQYF. CDR3 bases: TGTGCCAGCAGCTTGACTAGCGGGGAGCCCAACCAAGAGACCCAGTACTTC.